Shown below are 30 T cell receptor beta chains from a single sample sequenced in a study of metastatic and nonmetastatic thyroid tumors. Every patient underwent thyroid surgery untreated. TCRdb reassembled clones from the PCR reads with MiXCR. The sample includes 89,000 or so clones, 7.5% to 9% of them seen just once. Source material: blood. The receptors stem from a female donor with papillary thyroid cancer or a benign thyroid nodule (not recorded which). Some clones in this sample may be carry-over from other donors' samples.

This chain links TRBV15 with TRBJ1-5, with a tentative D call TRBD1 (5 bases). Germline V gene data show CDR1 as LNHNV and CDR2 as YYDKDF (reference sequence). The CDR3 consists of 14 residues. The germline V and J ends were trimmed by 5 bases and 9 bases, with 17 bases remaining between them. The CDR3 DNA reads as TGTGCCACCAGCTGGGACGACAGTCCGGGGCCCCAGCATTTT. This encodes CATSWDDSPGPQHF.

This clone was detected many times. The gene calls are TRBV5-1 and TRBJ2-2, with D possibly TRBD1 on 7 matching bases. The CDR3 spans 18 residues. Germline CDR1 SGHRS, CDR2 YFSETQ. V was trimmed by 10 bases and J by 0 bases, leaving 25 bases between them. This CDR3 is CAGGLGRGALANTGELFF. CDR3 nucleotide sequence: TGCGCCGGTGGCTTGGGCAGGGGGGCCCTAGCGAACACCGGGGAGCTGTTTTTT.

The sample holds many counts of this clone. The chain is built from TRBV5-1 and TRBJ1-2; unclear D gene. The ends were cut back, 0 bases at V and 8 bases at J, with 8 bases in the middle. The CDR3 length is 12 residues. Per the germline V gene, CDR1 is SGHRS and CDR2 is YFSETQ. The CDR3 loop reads CASSLEREGYTF. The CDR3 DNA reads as TGCGCCAGCAGCTTGGAGAGGGAGGGCTACACCTTC.

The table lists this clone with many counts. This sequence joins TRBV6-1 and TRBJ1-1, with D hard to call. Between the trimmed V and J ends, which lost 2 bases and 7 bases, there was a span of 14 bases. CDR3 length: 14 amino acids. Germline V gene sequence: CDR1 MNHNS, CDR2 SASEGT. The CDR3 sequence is CASSERAGLGEAFF. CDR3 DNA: TGTGCCAGCAGTGAAAGGGCAGGCCTAGGTGAAGCTTTCTTT.

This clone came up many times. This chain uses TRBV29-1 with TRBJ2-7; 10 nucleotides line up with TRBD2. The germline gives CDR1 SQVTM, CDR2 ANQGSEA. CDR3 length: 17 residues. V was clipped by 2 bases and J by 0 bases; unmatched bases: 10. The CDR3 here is CSVEIPSGGATSYEQYF. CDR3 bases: TGCAGCGTTGAAATACCCAGCGGGGGGGCGACCTCCTACGAGCAGTACTTC.

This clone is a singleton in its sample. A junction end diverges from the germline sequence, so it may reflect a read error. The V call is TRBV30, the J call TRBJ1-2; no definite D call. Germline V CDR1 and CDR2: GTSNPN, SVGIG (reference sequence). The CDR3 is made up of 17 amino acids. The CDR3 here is CARSPFIGRRSYYGYTF. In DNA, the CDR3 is TGTGCCCGGAGTCCCTTCATCGGACGGAGATCCTACTATGGCTACACCTTC.

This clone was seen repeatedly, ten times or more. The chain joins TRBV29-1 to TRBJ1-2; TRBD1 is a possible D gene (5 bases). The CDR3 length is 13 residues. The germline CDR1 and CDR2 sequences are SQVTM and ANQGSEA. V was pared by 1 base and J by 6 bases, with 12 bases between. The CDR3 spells CSVEGAGTDGYTF. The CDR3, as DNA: TGCAGCGTTGAAGGGGCAGGGACGGATGGCTACACCTTC. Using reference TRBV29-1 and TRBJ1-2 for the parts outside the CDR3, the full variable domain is SAVISQKPSRDICQRGTSLTIQCQVDSQVTMMFWYRQQPGQSLTLIATANQGSEATYESGFVIDKFPISRPNLTFSTLTVSNMSPEDSSIYLCSVEGAGTDGYTFGSGTRLTVV.

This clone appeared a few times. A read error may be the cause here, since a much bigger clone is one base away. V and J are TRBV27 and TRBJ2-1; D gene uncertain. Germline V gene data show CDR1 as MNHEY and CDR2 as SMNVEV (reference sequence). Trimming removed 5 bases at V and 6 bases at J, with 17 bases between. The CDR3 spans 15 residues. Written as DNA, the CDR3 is TGTGCCAGCAGTGGAGCGTGGGGAAGCTTCAATGAGCAGTTCTTC. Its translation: CASSGAWGSFNEQFF.

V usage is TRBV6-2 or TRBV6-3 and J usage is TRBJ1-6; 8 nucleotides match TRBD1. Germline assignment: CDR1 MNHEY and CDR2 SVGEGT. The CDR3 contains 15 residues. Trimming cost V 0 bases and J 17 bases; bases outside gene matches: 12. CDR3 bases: TGTGCCAGCAGTTACTCGACAGGGGATAATTCACCAATCCACTTT. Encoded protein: CASSYSTGDNSPIHF.

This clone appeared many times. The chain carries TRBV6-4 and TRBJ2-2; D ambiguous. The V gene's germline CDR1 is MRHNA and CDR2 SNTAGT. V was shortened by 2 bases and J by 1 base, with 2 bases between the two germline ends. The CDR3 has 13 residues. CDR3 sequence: CASSDKNTGELFF. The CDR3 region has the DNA TGTGCCAGCAGTGACAAGAACACCGGGGAGCTGTTTTTT.

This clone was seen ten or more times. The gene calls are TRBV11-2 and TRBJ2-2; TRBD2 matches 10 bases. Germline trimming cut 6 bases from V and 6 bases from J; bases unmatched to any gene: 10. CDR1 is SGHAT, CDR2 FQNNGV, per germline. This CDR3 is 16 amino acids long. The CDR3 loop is CASRKAGGLRAGELFF. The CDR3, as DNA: TGTGCCAGCAGGAAAGCGGGGGGGCTTAGGGCCGGGGAGCTGTTTTTT.

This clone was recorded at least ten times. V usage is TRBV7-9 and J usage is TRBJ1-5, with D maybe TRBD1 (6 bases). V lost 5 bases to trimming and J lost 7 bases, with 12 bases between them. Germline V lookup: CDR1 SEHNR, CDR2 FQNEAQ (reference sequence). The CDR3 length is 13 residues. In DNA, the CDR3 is TGTGCCAGCAGCACAACAGGGCCCCAGCCCCAGCATTTT. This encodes CASSTTGPQPQHF.

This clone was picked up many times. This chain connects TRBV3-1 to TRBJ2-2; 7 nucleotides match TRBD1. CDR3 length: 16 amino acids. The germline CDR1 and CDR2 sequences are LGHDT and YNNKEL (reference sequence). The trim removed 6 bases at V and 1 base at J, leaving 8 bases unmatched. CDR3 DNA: TGTGCCAGCAGGCAGACAGGGAAGAAGAACACCGGGGAGCTGTTTTTT. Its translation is CASRQTGKKNTGELFF.

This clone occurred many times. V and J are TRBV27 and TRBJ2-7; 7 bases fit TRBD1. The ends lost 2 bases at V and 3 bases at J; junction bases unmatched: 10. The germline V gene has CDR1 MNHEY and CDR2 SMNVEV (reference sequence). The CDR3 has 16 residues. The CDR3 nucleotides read TGTGCCAGCAGTTTACAGGGGACAGCAAATAGCTACGAGCAGTACTTC. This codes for CASSLQGTANSYEQYF.

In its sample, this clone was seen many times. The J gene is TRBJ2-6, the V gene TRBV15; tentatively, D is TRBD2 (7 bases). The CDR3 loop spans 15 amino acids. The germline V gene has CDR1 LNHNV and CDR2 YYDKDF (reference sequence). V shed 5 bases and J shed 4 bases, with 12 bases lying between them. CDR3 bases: TGTGCCACCAGCTTGGGGGGGGCCGGGGCCAACGTCCTGACTTTC. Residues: CATSLGGAGANVLTF. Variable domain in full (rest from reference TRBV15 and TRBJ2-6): DAMVIQNPRYQVTQFGKPVTLSCSQTLNHNVMYWYQQKSSQAPKLLFHYYDKDFNNEADTPDNFQSRRPNTSFCFLDIRSPGLGDTAMYLCATSLGGAGANVLTFGAGSRLTVL.

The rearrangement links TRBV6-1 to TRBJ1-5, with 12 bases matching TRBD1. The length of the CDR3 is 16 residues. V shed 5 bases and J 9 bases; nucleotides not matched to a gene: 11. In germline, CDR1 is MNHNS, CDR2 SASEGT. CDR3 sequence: CASSKGTGGTAGPQHF. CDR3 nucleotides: TGTGCCAGCAGTAAAGGGACAGGGGGCACGGCGGGGCCCCAGCATTTT.

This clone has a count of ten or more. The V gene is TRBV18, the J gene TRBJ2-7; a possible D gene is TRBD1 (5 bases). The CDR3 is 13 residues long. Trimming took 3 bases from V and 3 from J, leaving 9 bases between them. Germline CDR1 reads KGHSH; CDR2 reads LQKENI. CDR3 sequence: CASSPYQGYEQYF. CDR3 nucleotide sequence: TGTGCCAGCTCACCTTACCAGGGCTACGAGCAGTACTTC.

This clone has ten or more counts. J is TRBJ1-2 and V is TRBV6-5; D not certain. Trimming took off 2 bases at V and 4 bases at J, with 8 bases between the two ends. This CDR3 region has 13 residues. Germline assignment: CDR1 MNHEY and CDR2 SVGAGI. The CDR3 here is CASSYRATYGYTF. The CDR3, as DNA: TGTGCCAGCAGTTACAGGGCGACCTATGGCTACACCTTC.

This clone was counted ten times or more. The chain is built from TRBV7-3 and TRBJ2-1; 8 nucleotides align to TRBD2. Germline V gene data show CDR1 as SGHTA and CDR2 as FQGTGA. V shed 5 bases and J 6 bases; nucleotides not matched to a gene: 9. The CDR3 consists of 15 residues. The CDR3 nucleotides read TGTGCCAGCAGCCCCGGACTAGCCGGCGGCAATGAGCAGTTCTTC. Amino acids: CASSPGLAGGNEQFF.

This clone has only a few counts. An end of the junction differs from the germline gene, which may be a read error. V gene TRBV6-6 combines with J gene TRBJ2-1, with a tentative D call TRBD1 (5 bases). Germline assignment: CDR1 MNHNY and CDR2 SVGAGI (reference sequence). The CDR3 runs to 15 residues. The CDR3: CASSYSFEWGREQFF. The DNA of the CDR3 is TGCGCCAGCAGTTACAGCTTCGAATGGGGCCGAGAGCAGTTCTTC.

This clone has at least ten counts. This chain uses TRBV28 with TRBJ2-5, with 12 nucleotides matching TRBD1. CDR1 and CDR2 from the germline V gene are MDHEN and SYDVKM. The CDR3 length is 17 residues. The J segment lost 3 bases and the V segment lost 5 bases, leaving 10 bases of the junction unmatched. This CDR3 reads CASSRLGQGANKETQYF. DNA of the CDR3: TGTGCCAGCAGTCGACTGGGACAGGGGGCAAACAAAGAGACCCAGTACTTC.

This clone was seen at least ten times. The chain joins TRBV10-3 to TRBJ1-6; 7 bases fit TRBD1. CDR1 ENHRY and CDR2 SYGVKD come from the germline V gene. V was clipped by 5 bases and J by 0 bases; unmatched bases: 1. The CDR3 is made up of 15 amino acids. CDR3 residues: CAISRQGSYNSPLHF. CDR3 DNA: TGTGCCATCAGTAGACAGGGCTCCTATAATTCACCCCTCCACTTT.

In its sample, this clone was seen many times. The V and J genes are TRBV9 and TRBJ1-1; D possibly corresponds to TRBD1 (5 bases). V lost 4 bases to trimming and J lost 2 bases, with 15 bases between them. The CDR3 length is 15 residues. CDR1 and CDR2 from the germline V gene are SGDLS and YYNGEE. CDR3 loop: CASSPTARTNTEAFF. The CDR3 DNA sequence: TGTGCCAGCAGCCCCACCGCTCGGACAAACACTGAAGCTTTCTTT.

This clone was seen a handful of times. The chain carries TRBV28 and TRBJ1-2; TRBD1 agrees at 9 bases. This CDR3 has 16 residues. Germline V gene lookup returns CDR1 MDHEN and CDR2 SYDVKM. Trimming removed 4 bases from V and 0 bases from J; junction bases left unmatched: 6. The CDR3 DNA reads TGTGCCAGCAGTTCGGGACAGGGAGGCGCTAACTATGGCTACACCTTC. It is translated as CASSSGQGGANYGYTF.

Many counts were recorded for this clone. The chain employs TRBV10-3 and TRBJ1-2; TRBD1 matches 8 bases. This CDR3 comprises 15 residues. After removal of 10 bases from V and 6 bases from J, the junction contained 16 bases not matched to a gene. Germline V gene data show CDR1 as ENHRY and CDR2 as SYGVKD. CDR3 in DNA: TGTGCCAGCCGGAGTGGGACAGGCCCGCTGAATGGCTACACCTTC. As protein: CASRSGTGPLNGYTF.

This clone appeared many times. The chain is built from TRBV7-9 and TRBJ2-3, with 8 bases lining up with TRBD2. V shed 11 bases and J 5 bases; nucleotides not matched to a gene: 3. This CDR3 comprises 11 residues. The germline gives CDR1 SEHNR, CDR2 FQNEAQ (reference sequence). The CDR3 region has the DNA TGTGCCGCGGGGGGTGGAGATACGCAGTATTTT. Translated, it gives CAAGGGDTQYF.

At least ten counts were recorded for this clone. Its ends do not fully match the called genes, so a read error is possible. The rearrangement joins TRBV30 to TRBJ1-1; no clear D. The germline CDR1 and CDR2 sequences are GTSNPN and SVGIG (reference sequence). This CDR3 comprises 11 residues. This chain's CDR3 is CAWSVGRTRTF. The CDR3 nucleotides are TGTGCCTGGAGTGTAGGACGAACCCGGACCTTT.

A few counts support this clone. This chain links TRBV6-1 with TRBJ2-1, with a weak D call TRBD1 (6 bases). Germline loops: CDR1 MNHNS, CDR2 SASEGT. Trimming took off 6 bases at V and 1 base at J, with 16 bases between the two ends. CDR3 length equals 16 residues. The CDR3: CASRTRGLGSYNEQFF. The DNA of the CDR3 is TGTGCCAGCAGAACCAGGGGCTTGGGGTCCTACAATGAGCAGTTCTTC.

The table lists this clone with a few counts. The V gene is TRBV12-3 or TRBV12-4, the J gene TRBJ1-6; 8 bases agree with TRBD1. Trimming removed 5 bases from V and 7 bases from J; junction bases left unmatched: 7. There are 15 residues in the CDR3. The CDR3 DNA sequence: TGTGCCAGCAGTCCTGACAGGGGAAGGAATTCACCCCTCCACTTT. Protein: CASSPDRGRNSPLHF.

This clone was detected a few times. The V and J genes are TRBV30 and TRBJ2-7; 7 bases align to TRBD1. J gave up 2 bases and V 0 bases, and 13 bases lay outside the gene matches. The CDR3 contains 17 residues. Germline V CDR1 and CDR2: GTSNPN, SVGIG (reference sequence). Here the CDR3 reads CAWSVRLGDSLTYEQYF. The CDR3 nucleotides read TGTGCCTGGAGTGTACGATTAGGGGACAGTTTAACCTACGAGCAGTACTTC.